This T cell receptor (beta chain) was found in a study of PD-1 blockade in mismatch repair-deficient tumors. Study-wide results and limits: After pembrolizumab, tumor-resident clones rose rapidly, then generally contracted before radiologic responses.

Method: immunoSEQ multiplex PCR; TCRdb's copy keeps in-frame clones and lacks some. The table includes roughly 14,000 clones, about 86% detected once. Concerning this clone itself: Its antigen is as yet unknown.

The ends lost 5 bases at V and 1 base at J; junction bases unmatched: 1. Germline loops: CDR1 SGHVS, CDR2 FQNEAQ. The CDR3 totals 13 residues. Time point of the sample: 10-day in vitro stimulation with candidate neoantigen peptide 6. The genes are TRBV7-8 and TRBJ1-1; 7 bases agree with TRBD1. The clonotype comes from an adult with mismatch repair-deficient cancer. The input for sequencing was cells cultured in vitro, taken from a patient treated with pembrolizumab. The CDR3 bases are TGTGCCAGCAGCCGACAGGGGAACACTGAAGCTTTCTTT. It translates to CASSRQGNTEAFF. Together with reference TRBV7-8 and TRBJ1-1, the CDR3 gives the full variable domain: GAGVSQSPRYKVAKRGQDVALRCDPISGHVSLFWYQQALGQGPEFLTYFQNEAQLDKSGLPSDRFFAERPEGSVSTLKIQRTQQEDSAVYLCASSRQGNTEAFFGQGTRLTVV.